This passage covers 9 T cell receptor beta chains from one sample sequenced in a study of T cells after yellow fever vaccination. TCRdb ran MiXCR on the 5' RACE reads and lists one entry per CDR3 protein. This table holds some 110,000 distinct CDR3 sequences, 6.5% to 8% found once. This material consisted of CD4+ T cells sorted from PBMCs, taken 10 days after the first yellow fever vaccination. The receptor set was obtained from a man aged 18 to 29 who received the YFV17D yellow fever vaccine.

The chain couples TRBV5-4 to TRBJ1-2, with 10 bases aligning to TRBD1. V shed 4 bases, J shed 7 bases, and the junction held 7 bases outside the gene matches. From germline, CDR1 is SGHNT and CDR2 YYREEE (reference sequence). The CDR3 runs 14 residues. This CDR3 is CASSLGQGVFGYTF. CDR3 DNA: TGTGCCAGCAGCCTAGGACAGGGGGTGTTTGGCTACACCTTC.

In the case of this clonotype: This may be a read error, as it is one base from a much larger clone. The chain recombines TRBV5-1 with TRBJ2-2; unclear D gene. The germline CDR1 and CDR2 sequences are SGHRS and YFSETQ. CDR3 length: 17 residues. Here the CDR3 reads CDSSLFSTSTNTGELFF. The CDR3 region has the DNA TGCGACAGCAGCTTGTTTTCAACCAGTACGAACACCGGGGAGCTGTTTTTT.

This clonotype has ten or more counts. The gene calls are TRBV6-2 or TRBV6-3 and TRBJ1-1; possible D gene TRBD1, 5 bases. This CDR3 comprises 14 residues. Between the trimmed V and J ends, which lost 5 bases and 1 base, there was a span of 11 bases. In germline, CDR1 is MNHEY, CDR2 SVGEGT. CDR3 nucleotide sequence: TGTGCCAGCAGTAGCCGGGACGGGAACACTGAAGCTTTCTTT. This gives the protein CASSSRDGNTEAFF.

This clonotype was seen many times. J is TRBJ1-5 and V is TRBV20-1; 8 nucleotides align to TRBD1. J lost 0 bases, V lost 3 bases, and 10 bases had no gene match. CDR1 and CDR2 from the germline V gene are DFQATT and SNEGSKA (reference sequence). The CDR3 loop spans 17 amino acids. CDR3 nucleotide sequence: TGCAGTGCTAGCATCCTCCGGGACAGGCATAGCAATCAGCCCCAGCATTTT. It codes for CSASILRDRHSNQPQHF.

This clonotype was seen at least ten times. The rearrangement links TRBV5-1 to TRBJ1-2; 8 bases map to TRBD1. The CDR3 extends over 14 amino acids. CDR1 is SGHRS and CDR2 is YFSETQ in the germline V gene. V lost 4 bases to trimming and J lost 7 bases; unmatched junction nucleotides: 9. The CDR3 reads CASSARQGRSGYTF. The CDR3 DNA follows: TGCGCCAGCAGCGCCCGACAGGGGAGATCTGGCTACACCTTC.

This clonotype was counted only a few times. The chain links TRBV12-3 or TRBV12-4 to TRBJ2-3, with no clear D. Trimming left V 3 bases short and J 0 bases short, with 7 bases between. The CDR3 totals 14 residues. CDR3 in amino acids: CASSFLVSTDTQYF. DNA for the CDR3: TGTGCCAGCAGTTTCCTGGTTAGCACAGATACGCAGTATTTT.

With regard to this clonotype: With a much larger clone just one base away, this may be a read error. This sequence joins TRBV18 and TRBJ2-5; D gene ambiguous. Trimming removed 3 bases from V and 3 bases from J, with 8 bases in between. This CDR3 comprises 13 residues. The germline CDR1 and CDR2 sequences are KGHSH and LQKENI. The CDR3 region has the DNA TGTGCCAGCTCACCGACGACGAAAGAGACCCAGTACTTC. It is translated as CASSPTTKETQYF.

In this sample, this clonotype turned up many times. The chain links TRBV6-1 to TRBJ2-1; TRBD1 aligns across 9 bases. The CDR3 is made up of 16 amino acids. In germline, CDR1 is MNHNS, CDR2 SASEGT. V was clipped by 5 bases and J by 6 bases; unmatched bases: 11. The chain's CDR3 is CASSISPGQGGNEQFF. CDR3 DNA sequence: TGTGCCAGCAGTATTTCTCCGGGACAGGGAGGCAATGAGCAGTTCTTC.

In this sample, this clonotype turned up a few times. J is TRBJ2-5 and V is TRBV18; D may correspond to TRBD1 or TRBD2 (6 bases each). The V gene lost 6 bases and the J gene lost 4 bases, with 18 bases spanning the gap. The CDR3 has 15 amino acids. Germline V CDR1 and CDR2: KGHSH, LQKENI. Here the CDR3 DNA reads TGTGCCAGCTCCCCCGGGACACAAGCGGGAGAGACCCAGTACTTC. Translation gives CASSPGTQAGETQYF.